This T cell receptor (beta chain) came from a study of T cell responses to AZD1222 COVID-19 vaccine. General study findings and limits: The repertoires were collected only after the peak T cell response. White British people made up most donors, females outnumbered males, and clonal diversity was possibly underestimated.

Only in-frame clones appear in the TCRdb table, and some are missing; sequencing was by immunoSEQ multiplex PCR. The table records about 160,000 clones, around 90% of them present only once. The germline CDR1 and CDR2 sequences are MNHEY and SMNVEV (reference sequence). V shed 5 bases and J shed 3 bases, with 11 bases lying between them. The CDR3 has 13 amino acids. Regarding this clone: What it binds is not known.

Source: peripheral blood, taken on day 0 of MenACWY control vaccination. The rearrangement links TRBV27 to TRBJ2-7; no definite D call. This TCR derives from an adult in good health. CDR3 nucleotides: TGTGCCAGCAGTCCACAAGGCCGCTACGAGCAGTACTTC. Protein: CASSPQGRYEQYF.